This T cell receptor (beta chain) emerged from a study of blood T cell repertoires in COVID-19. On the study more broadly: T cells, B-cell-depleted T cells, or PBMCs supplied cDNA or gDNA.

The CDR3 consists of 15 residues. V shed 6 bases and J 2 bases; nucleotides not matched to a gene: 5. Germline CDR1 reads SEHNR; CDR2 reads FQNEAQ (reference sequence). Per the study methods: Reference gene primer amplification gave estimated nucleated cell counts. TCRdb's copy holds only in-frame clones and misses some; the assay was immunoSEQ multiplex PCR. V and J calls and clone size come straight from that table; D and trimming were deduced from the DNA. The sample includes tens of thousands of clones, about 88% of them seen just once. Seattle researchers signed up patients amid active infection and tracked them longitudinally.

This TCR was recovered from a woman in her sixties with COVID-19, enrolled during active disease. The rearrangement uses TRBV7-9 and TRBJ2-3; 10 positions agree with TRBD2. The material sequenced was peripheral blood. CDR3 nucleotides: TGTGCCAGCAGTTCTAGCGGGAGTACCACAGATACGCAGTATTTT. It specifies CASSSSGSTTDTQYF. Complete variable domain (other parts from reference TRBV7-9 and TRBJ2-3): DTGVSQNPRHKITKRGQNVTFRCDPISEHNRLYWYRQTLGQGPEFLTYFQNEAQLEKSRLLSDRFSAERPKGSFSTLEIQRTEQGDSAMYLCASSSSGSTTDTQYFGPGTRLTVL.